Following are 6 T cell receptor beta chains from one sample sequenced in a study of cytomegalovirus exposure and HLA in healthy donors. This PCR relied on a set of 60 Vbeta primers and 13 Jbeta primers. Produced via immunoSEQ multiplex PCR; TCRdb's table is partial and in-frame only. The sample shows 120,000 to 150,000 clones, 75% to 80% of them seen only once. The specimen was PBMCs. The receptors originated from a woman in her twenties or thirties in good health and CMV-seronegative.

V gene TRBV4-3 combines with J gene TRBJ1-1, with a tentative D call TRBD1 (6 bases). The germline gives CDR1 LGHNA, CDR2 YSLEER. The CDR3 contains 14 residues. Trimming stripped 0 bases from V and 11 bases from J, with 16 bases between. The CDR3 bases are TGCGCCAGCAGCCAAGATCGAAGGAGGGGGGGGGCTTTCTTT. Protein sequence: CASSQDRRRGGAFF.

The CDR3 sequence is CASSLRQGADEQYF. DNA of the CDR3: TGTGCCAGCAGTTTAAGACAGGGGGCGGACGAGCAGTACTTC. The chain joins TRBV28 to TRBJ2-7; 10 bases fit TRBD1. The CDR3 is 14 residues long. Germline V lookup: CDR1 MDHEN, CDR2 SYDVKM. Losses at the gene ends were 2 bases for V and 5 bases for J; bases not matched to a gene: 3.

The V and J genes are TRBV7-2 and TRBJ1-6; tentative D call: TRBD1 (5 bases). Germline V CDR1 and CDR2: SGHTA, FQGNSA. CDR3 length: 14 residues. Trimming removed 4 bases from V and 6 bases from J, with 10 bases in between. The CDR3 sequence is CASSYLRVNSPLHF. As DNA, the CDR3 is TGTGCCAGCAGCTACCTCAGGGTTAATTCACCCCTCCACTTT.

The table lists this clone with a count of one. The rearrangement joins TRBV9 to TRBJ2-5; 11 positions match TRBD2. V shed 0 bases and J 2 bases; nucleotides not matched to a gene: 9. This CDR3 contains 18 residues. Looked up from germline, CDR1 is SGDLS and CDR2 is YYNGEE. The CDR3 DNA sequence: TGTGCCAGCAGCGTAGCTACGGCTAGCGGGGGGTTGCAAGAGACCCAGTACTTC. Translated: CASSVATASGGLQETQYF. The whole variable domain, remainder taken from reference TRBV9 and TRBJ2-5, is DSGVTQTPKHLITATGQRVTLRCSPRSGDLSVYWYQQSLDQGLQFLIQYYNGEERAKGNILERFSAQQFPDLHSELNLSSLELGDSALYFCASSVATASGGLQETQYFGPGTRLLVL.

A note on this clone: The sample carries other DNA sequences with the same CDR3. The chain carries TRBV7-2 and TRBJ2-5; 7 positions agree with TRBD2. CDR3 length: 13 residues. Trimming removed 0 bases from V and 5 bases from J; junction bases left unmatched: 0. CDR1 SGHTA and CDR2 FQGNSA come from the germline V gene. As DNA, the CDR3 is TGTGCCAGCAGCTTAGCGGGGGGGGAGACCCAGTACTTC. It translates to CASSLAGGETQYF.

The V call is TRBV5-1, the J call TRBJ1-6; D may be TRBD1 (6 bases). Germline values: CDR1 SGHRS, CDR2 YFSETQ. V was clipped by 0 bases and J by 7 bases, with 11 bases between them. The CDR3 runs 15 residues. CDR3 coding DNA: TGCGCCAGCAGCTTGGTACAGGGCAGGAATTCACCCCTCCACTTT. Encoded protein: CASSLVQGRNSPLHF. Variable domain in full (rest from reference TRBV5-1 and TRBJ1-6): KAGVTQTPRYLIKTRGQQVTLSCSPISGHRSVSWYQQTPGQGLQFLFEYFSETQRNKGNFPGRFSGRQFSNSRSEMNVSTLELGDSALYLCASSLVQGRNSPLHFGNGTRLTVT.